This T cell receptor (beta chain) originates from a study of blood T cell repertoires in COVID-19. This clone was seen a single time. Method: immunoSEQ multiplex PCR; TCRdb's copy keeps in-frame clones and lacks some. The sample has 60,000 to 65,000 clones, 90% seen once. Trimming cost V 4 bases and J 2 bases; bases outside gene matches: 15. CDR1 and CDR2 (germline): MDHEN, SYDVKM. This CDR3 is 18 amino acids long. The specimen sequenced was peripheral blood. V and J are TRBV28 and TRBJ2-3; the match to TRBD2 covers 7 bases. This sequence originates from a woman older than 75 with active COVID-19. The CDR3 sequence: CASSSRMSTSRFTDTQYF. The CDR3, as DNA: TGTGCCAGCAGTTCGAGGATGTCGACTAGCCGATTCACAGATACGCAGTATTTT.